Each of the 16 T cell receptor beta chains below was sequenced from the same sample in a study of cytomegalovirus exposure and HLA in healthy donors. Primers: 60 Vbeta forward and 13 Jbeta reverse. Some clones are missing from TCRdb's copy, which holds only in-frame ones; the method was immunoSEQ multiplex PCR. This table has 150,000 to 200,000 clones, 60% to 80% appearing once. The sample was PBMCs. Every receptor here comes from a woman aged 40 to 50 in good health and CMV-seropositive.

The rearrangement uses TRBV19 and TRBJ2-7; 7 bases are a match to TRBD1. The V and J ends lost 5 bases and 3 bases, in that order; junction bases with no gene match: 4. CDR3 length: 13 amino acids. CDR1 and CDR2 from the germline V gene are LNHDA and SQIVND (reference sequence). The CDR3 sequence is CASSPGTDYEQYF. CDR3 in DNA: TGTGCCAGTAGTCCCGGGACAGACTACGAGCAGTACTTC.

The rearrangement joins TRBV5-4 to TRBJ2-7; D is perhaps TRBD2 (5 bases). Germline V gene data show CDR1 as SGHNT and CDR2 as YYREEE (reference sequence). Trimming took 2 bases from V and 0 from J, leaving 12 bases between them. The length of the CDR3 is 15 residues. Here the CDR3 DNA reads TGTGCCAGCAGCTTCGGAGGAGTAAGCTCCTACGAGCAGTACTTC. This encodes CASSFGGVSSYEQYF.

The chain uses TRBV29-1 and TRBJ1-3; D uncertain. The CDR3 totals 11 residues. Between the trimmed V and J ends, which lost 7 bases and 0 bases, there was a span of 4 bases. The germline V gene has CDR1 SQVTM and CDR2 ANQGSEA. CDR3 amino acids: CSASSGNTIYF. The CDR3 DNA reads TGCAGCGCGAGCTCTGGAAACACCATATATTTT.

The gene calls are TRBV7-3 and TRBJ2-1; maybe TRBD2 (5 bases). The V gene lost 2 bases and the J gene lost 7 bases, with 15 bases spanning the gap. CDR1 and CDR2 from the germline V gene are SGHTA and FQGTGA. The CDR3 is 15 amino acids. CDR3 amino acids: CASSLGVGAVNEQFF. The CDR3 DNA reads as TGTGCCAGCAGCTTAGGGGTGGGAGCTGTGAATGAGCAGTTCTTC.

The rearrangement joins TRBV28 to TRBJ1-1, with D possibly matching TRBD1 (5 bases). This CDR3 region has 15 residues. Germline CDR1 reads MDHEN; CDR2 reads SYDVKM. V lost 5 bases, J lost 3 bases, and 16 bases lay in between. Here the CDR3 DNA reads TGTGCCAGCAGTCCCCCCAGGGTGACGGACACTGAAGCTTTCTTT. This gives the protein CASSPPRVTDTEAFF.

The J gene is TRBJ2-2, the V gene TRBV5-1; no definite D call. The CDR3 is 14 amino acids. Germline values: CDR1 SGHRS, CDR2 YFSETQ. Trimming cost V 3 bases and J 0 bases, with 6 bases left between them. Written as DNA, the CDR3 is TGCGCCAGCAGCTCCGGTTCGAACACCGGGGAGCTGTTTTTT. It yields the protein CASSSGSNTGELFF.

This chain uses TRBV5-1 with TRBJ2-4; TRBD2 is a possible D gene (7 bases). This CDR3 has 15 amino acids. Trimming left V 5 bases short and J 1 base short, with 13 bases between. Germline lookup yields CDR1 SGHRS and CDR2 YFSETQ. CDR3 sequence (DNA): TGCGCCAGCAGTCTGGGAGGGGGGGCCAAAAACATTCAGTACTTC. Protein sequence: CASSLGGGAKNIQYF.

The genes are TRBV19 and TRBJ2-1, with TRBD2 identical over 10 bases. Germline assignment: CDR1 LNHDA and CDR2 SQIVND (reference sequence). J was trimmed by 5 bases and V by 4 bases; bases with no gene match: 5. This CDR3 has 15 residues. For the CDR3, the DNA is TGTGCCAGTAGTAGGACTAGCGGAGATAACAATGAGCAGTTCTTC. Its translation: CASSRTSGDNNEQFF.

V is TRBV28 and J is TRBJ2-7; D not resolved. The CDR3 is made up of 15 amino acids. CDR1 and CDR2 from the germline V gene are MDHEN and SYDVKM. V gave up 5 bases and J gave up 0 bases, with 14 bases separating them. The CDR3 spells CASSPIHRSSYEQYF. DNA of the CDR3: TGTGCCAGCAGTCCTATACATAGGAGCTCCTACGAGCAGTACTTC.

The J gene is TRBJ2-7, the V gene TRBV11-2; 11 bases align to TRBD1. V trimming: 2 bases; J trimming: 3 bases; junction bases outside the gene matches: 3. Germline loops: CDR1 SGHAT, CDR2 FQNNGV. This CDR3 spans 15 amino acids. The CDR3 coding sequence is TGTGCCAGCAGCTTACCGGGACAGGGGGTCTACGAGCAGTACTTC. Its translation is CASSLPGQGVYEQYF.

V gene TRBV5-1 combines with J gene TRBJ2-3, with a tentative D call TRBD1 (5 bases). Deletions cut 0 bases from V and 0 bases from J, with 8 bases between. This CDR3 is built from 15 residues. The germline V gene has CDR1 SGHRS and CDR2 YFSETQ. The chain's CDR3 is CASSLAQGSTDTQYF. CDR3 DNA sequence: TGCGCCAGCAGCTTGGCCCAGGGAAGCACAGATACGCAGTATTTT.

The DNA for the CDR3 is TGTGCCAGCAGTTACCAGGCTAACTATGGCTACACCTTC. Translation: CASSYQANYGYTF. The V gene is TRBV6-5, the J gene TRBJ1-2, with D hard to call. There are 13 residues in the CDR3. V was trimmed by 2 bases and J by 0 bases, leaving 4 bases between them. Germline loops: CDR1 MNHEY, CDR2 SVGAGI.

The chain couples TRBV9 to TRBJ2-7; 9 nucleotides line up with TRBD1. Germline V lookup: CDR1 SGDLS, CDR2 YYNGEE. Unmatched junction bases numbered 10, after V lost 3 bases and J lost 3 bases. The CDR3 has 16 residues. DNA for the CDR3: TGTGCCAGCAGCGAAGGACAGGGGAAGCGAATCTACGAGCAGTACTTC. It translates to CASSEGQGKRIYEQYF. The entire variable domain, with the rest obtained from reference TRBV9 and TRBJ2-7, is as follows: DSGVTQTPKHLITATGQRVTLRCSPRSGDLSVYWYQQSLDQGLQFLIQYYNGEERAKGNILERFSAQQFPDLHSELNLSSLELGDSALYFCASSEGQGKRIYEQYFGPGTRLTVT.

The J gene is TRBJ2-1, the V gene TRBV28; 7 bases are a match to TRBD2. CDR1 is MDHEN, CDR2 SYDVKM, per germline. The CDR3 totals 16 residues. Unmatched junction bases numbered 11, after V lost 7 bases and J lost 2 bases. DNA for the CDR3: TGTGCCAGCACGTACTATAGCGGGCGAACCTACAATGAGCAGTTCTTC. It codes for CASTYYSGRTYNEQFF.

This chain uses TRBV5-1 with TRBJ2-5; tentative D call: TRBD2 (6 bases). Near its end, the DNA agrees better with TRBJ2-7, so the J call may be wrong. Germline values: CDR1 SGHRS, CDR2 YFSETQ. The CDR3 is 13 amino acids. The CDR3 DNA reads TGCGCCAGCAGACCGGGGGAATCCTACGAGCAGTACTTC. It specifies CASRPGESYEQYF.

This chain's CDR3 is CASSTPDRGMTEAFF. The CDR3 DNA follows: TGTGCCAGCAGTACGCCCGACAGGGGGATGACTGAAGCTTTCTTT. The chain uses TRBV6-6 and TRBJ1-1; 9 bases map to TRBD1. Germline lookup yields CDR1 MNHNY and CDR2 SVGAGI (reference sequence). J was trimmed by 5 bases and V by 5 bases; bases with no gene match: 9. The CDR3 runs 15 residues.